Below, one T cell receptor (beta chain) is given with its context. Its target is not known. The data were obtained in a study of siplizumab effects on memory and regulatory T cells. Study-wide results and limits: Neither a naive nor a memory phenotype was assignable to roughly 75-96% of proliferating CD4+ or CD8+ clones. Where siplizumab was present, mappable alloreactive CD4+ clones averaged about 65% Treg-derived, compared with less than 35% in controls. No more than a minor fraction of alloreactive clones could be traced back to unstimulated subsets.

Germline CDR1 reads SGHDN; CDR2 reads FVKESK. V lost 1 base and J lost 3, with 12 bases in between. The CDR3 loop spans 15 amino acids. Using immunoSEQ multiplex PCR, the repertoire was profiled, and TCRdb retains in-frame clones only, with some absent. The sample lists approximately 58,000 clones; approximately 95% were seen once. This receptor was obtained from a human donor in good health. The chain links TRBV14 to TRBJ1-1; TRBD1 might be the D (6 bases). The sample was CD8+ T cells sorted from blood. The CDR3 DNA reads as TGTGCCAGCAGCCAAGGGGGCAGGGGTTACACTGAAGCTTTCTTT. Its protein product is CASSQGGRGYTEAFF.